This T cell receptor beta chain was observed in a study of T cell repertoires in cytomegalovirus infection (dated by TCRdb to 2018 to 2020). Background on the whole study: Because public TCR beta signatures pointed to carriage of CMV infection together with the matching HLA type, the HLA type of each donor mattered for the analysis.

The junction carries 10 bases between V and J, which are trimmed by 5 bases and 5 bases respectively. Measured from the cysteine to the phenylalanine, the CDR3 is 12 residues long. Only the CDR3 region is kept as DNA, spanning 36 bases read in frame from base 1. Sequencing was performed on an Illumina HiSeq 1500. TCRdb took the public reads, trimmed them with fastp at Q25, ran MiXCR for clone calling and kept in-frame beta chains. Every CDR3 protein is listed once, alongside the most common genes and DNA of its rows. This sample lists roughly 500,000 distinct CDR3 sequences; about 11% were detected once. The top ten clonotypes cover approximately 10% of the sample. The paper as a whole reports these results and caveats: In both this cohort and an independent cohort of 300 to 450 donors, the cumulative frequency of public TCR beta family members distinguished carriers of CMV infection plus the relevant HLA type. The ex vivo response was dominated by HLA-C-restricted CMV-specific TCR beta clonotypes, which also provided the single most frequent clonotype in two of eight donors.

With regard to this clonotype: The target of this receptor is not known. Nothing much larger sits one base from this clone, and base qualities are not available.

The V and J genes are TRBV12-3 or TRBV12-4 and TRBJ2-7; no D segment can be confidently identified. The sequencing input was PBMCs. The sequence came from a human donor in good health (CMV status not recorded). Some clones in this sample may be carry-over from other donors' samples. The sequence in DNA is TGTGCCAGCAGTCCACCCCGCCACGAGCAGTACTTC. Translated, this is CASSPPRHEQYF.